This T cell receptor (beta chain) was identified in a study of patients and donors after allogeneic stem cell transplantation. The germline CDR1 and CDR2 sequences are LGHNA and YSLEER. The CDR3 is made up of 18 amino acids. The V and J ends lost 0 bases and 3 bases, in that order; junction bases with no gene match: 8. TCRdb redid the calling of the RT-PCR reads with MiXCR, one entry per CDR3 protein. This sample has approximately 410,000 distinct CDR3 sequences, with 16% found just once. Input material: blood, either unsorted or a sorted T cell fraction (not recorded which). This chain connects TRBV4-3 to TRBJ2-2, with 9 bases matching TRBD2. This TCR derives from a human donor who was either an allogeneic HSCT recipient or a stem cell or donor lymphocyte infusion donor (not recorded which). It is not recorded whose cells these are; they may come from a transplant donor. The CDR3 is CASSQEPAGGYYTGELFF. The DNA for the CDR3 is TGCGCCAGCAGCCAAGAGCCAGCGGGGGGTTACTACACCGGGGAGCTGTTTTTT.